The 21 T cell receptor beta chains in this list originate from one sample, sequenced in a study of human T cells and chemical hapten exposure (dated by TCRdb to the early 2020s). Receptor amplification or capture employed RACE. Sequencing was performed on a NextSeq 500. The public reads were quality trimmed at Q25 with fastp and then assembled into clones with MiXCR by TCRdb, keeping productive beta chains. Each entry merges the rows of one CDR3 protein and shows their most common DNA and genes. For this sample the table gives 62,000 or so distinct CDR3 sequences, of which approximately 9.9% were detected only once. The ten largest account for around 2.1% of the sample. Sample time point, as interpreted from the label and publication: patch test 3, about 24 weeks after DPC sensitization. Sample treatment or condition, as interpreted from the label and publication: therapeutic diphenylcyclopropenone sensitization with weekly scalp DPC.

Source: whole blood, taken in connection with sensitization to the hapten diphenylcyclopropenone (DPC). Every receptor here comes from a woman aged 25 to 45 with alopecia areata. Some clones in this sample may be carry-over from other donors' samples.

The J gene is TRBJ2-7, the V gene TRBV20-1; TRBD2 matches 11 bases. Germline trimming cut 3 bases from V and 1 base from J; bases unmatched to any gene: 8. CDR3 size: 16 residues. Germline V gene lookup returns CDR1 DFQATT and CDR2 SNEGSKA (reference sequence). The CDR3 coding sequence is TGCAGTGCTAGCCTTAGACTAGCGGGACGGTCCTACGAGCAGTACTTC. Its translation is CSASLRLAGRSYEQYF.

This chain connects TRBV3-1 to TRBJ2-1, with TRBD1 identical over 10 bases. The CDR3 is 15 residues long. V lost 0 bases to trimming and J lost 7 bases; unmatched junction nucleotides: 3. Germline lookup yields CDR1 LGHDT and CDR2 YNNKEL (reference sequence). The CDR3 region has the DNA TGTGCCAGCAGCCAAGAGGACAGGGGGAGGAATGAGCAGTTCTTC. Encoded protein: CASSQEDRGRNEQFF.

The chain employs TRBV29-1 and TRBJ1-4; 8 bases are a match to TRBD1. This CDR3 has 15 amino acids. V was pared by 6 bases and J by 4 bases, with 10 bases of the junction left unmatched. The germline gives CDR1 SQVTM, CDR2 ANQGSEA. CDR3 bases: TGCAGCGTCGGACCCACAGGGGGACATAATGAAAAACTGTTTTTT. It translates to CSVGPTGGHNEKLFF.

This clonotype was found a few times. The chain is built from TRBV6-2 or TRBV6-3 and TRBJ2-1; 7 bases match TRBD1. Germline lookup yields CDR1 MNHEY and CDR2 SVGEGT. The V gene end was trimmed by 7 bases and the J gene end by 9 bases; junction bases not matched to a gene: 9. There are 13 residues in the CDR3. CDR3 bases: TGTGCCAGCACTGGACAGGTCAGGAGTGAGCAGTTCTTC. This codes for CASTGQVRSEQFF.

This clonotype has just a few counts. This sequence joins TRBV7-9 and TRBJ2-4; 7 bases are a match to TRBD1. Germline CDR1 and CDR2: SEHNR and FQNEAQ (reference sequence). V shed 3 bases, J shed 0 bases, and the junction held 5 bases outside the gene matches. The CDR3 is 16 residues long. CDR3 coding DNA: TGTGCCAGCAGCTTGGGACAGAATATAGCCAAAAACATTCAGTACTTC. Translating gives CASSLGQNIAKNIQYF.

This chain joins TRBV19 and TRBJ2-2; D might be TRBD1 or TRBD2, each matching 6 bases. This CDR3 is 18 amino acids long. V gave up 4 bases and J gave up 0 bases, with 18 bases separating them. Germline-derived CDR1 and CDR2 are LNHDA and SQIVND (reference sequence). CDR3 nucleotides: TGTGCCAGTAGTACCCGGGGGCCTATTGGGGCGAACACCGGGGAGCTGTTTTTT. This codes for CASSTRGPIGANTGELFF. The full variable domain, in which reference TRBV19 and TRBJ2-2 provide the parts outside the CDR3, is DGGITQSPKYLFRKEGQNVTLSCEQNLNHDAMYWYRQDPGQGLRLIYYSQIVNDFQKGDIAEGYSVSREKKESFPLTVTSAQKNPTAFYLCASSTRGPIGANTGELFFGEGSRLTVL.

In its sample, this clonotype was seen many times. The gene calls are TRBV29-1 and TRBJ2-2, with 9 bases identical to TRBD1. V was pared by 4 bases and J by 6 bases, with 15 bases of the junction left unmatched. CDR3 size: 17 residues. Germline assignment: CDR1 SQVTM and CDR2 ANQGSEA. The CDR3, as DNA: TGCAGCGTTGTCGTCCTGCCGGGACAGGGTTTCGCCGGGGAGCTGTTTTTT. Protein product: CSVVVLPGQGFAGELFF.

This clonotype was observed at least ten times. The chain recombines TRBV18 with TRBJ2-1; 11 nucleotides align to TRBD2. The J segment lost 3 bases and the V segment lost 0 bases, leaving 4 bases of the junction unmatched. The V gene's germline CDR1 is KGHSH and CDR2 LQKENI. CDR3 length equals 17 residues. The CDR3 spells CASSPPTSGGLYNEQFF. DNA of the CDR3: TGTGCCAGCTCACCACCTACTAGCGGGGGCCTCTACAATGAGCAGTTCTTC.

This clonotype was found many times. This rearrangement joins TRBV5-4 to TRBJ2-7, with 9 positions matching TRBD2. The CDR3 is made up of 16 amino acids. The germline V gene has CDR1 SGHNT and CDR2 YYREEE (reference sequence). Trimming cost V 3 bases and J 4 bases; bases outside gene matches: 11. CDR3 sequence: CASSYKSGTSSYEQYF. DNA of the CDR3: TGTGCCAGCAGCTACAAATCCGGGACTAGCAGTTACGAGCAGTACTTC.

This clonotype was detected ten times or more. The V call is TRBV7-9, the J call TRBJ1-1; D unresolved. Germline CDR1 reads SEHNR; CDR2 reads FQNEAQ (reference sequence). CDR3 length: 14 residues. V shed 2 bases and J shed 11 bases, with 18 bases lying between them. The CDR3 DNA follows: TGTGCCAGCAGCTTATCCTTGCGAGCCGTTGACGCTTTCTTT. Encoded protein: CASSLSLRAVDAFF.

This clonotype was observed a handful of times. CDR3 DNA: TGTGCCAGCAGCTCGAACGGACAGGGAAGCAATCAGCCCCAGCATTTT. This translates into CASSSNGQGSNQPQHF. The chain links TRBV7-8 to TRBJ1-5; TRBD1 matches 8 bases. The CDR3 contains 16 residues. The trim removed 4 bases at V and 1 base at J, leaving 6 bases unmatched. Per germline, CDR1 SGHVS and CDR2 FQNEAQ.

This clonotype was seen many times. The chain recombines TRBV5-1 with TRBJ1-2; 10 bases align to TRBD1. From germline, CDR1 is SGHRS and CDR2 YFSETQ. J lost 3 bases, V lost 4 bases, and 3 bases had no gene match. This CDR3 has 14 residues. The CDR3: CASSPGTGDYGYTF. The CDR3 coding sequence is TGCGCCAGCAGCCCAGGGACAGGGGACTATGGCTACACCTTC.

This clonotype was counted at least ten times. The chain recombines TRBV30 with TRBJ1-5, with 9 bases lining up with TRBD1. There are 16 residues in the CDR3. V was pared by 0 bases and J by 2 bases, with 5 bases of the junction left unmatched. Germline V gives CDR1 GTSNPN, CDR2 SVGIG (reference sequence). The CDR3 region has the DNA TGTGCCTGGAGTGTATTGGGACAGGGACGCAATCAGCCCCAGCATTTT. This gives the protein CAWSVLGQGRNQPQHF.

The table lists this clonotype with many counts. This chain links TRBV11-2 with TRBJ2-5, with a weak D call TRBD2 (5 bases). Germline CDR1 SGHAT, CDR2 FQNNGV. CDR3 size: 13 residues. Trimming took 1 base from V and 3 from J, leaving 6 bases between them. The CDR3 region has the DNA TGTGCCAGCAGCTTAGGTAGCGAAGAGACCCAGTACTTC. Its translation: CASSLGSEETQYF.

This clonotype came up a few times. CDR3 sequence reads: CASSVGTLNSPLHF. The CDR3 DNA reads TGCGCCAGCAGCGTCGGGACCTTAAATTCACCCCTCCACTTT. The V call is TRBV5-1, the J call TRBJ1-6, with a tentative D call TRBD1 (5 bases). This CDR3 is built from 14 residues. In germline, CDR1 is SGHRS, CDR2 YFSETQ. Trimming took 4 bases from V and 7 from J, leaving 12 bases between them.

This clonotype has more than one count but fewer than ten. The V gene is TRBV5-1, the J gene TRBJ1-6, with TRBD1 identical over 7 bases. The CDR3 sequence is 13 residues long. V was pared by 5 bases and J by 9 bases, with 5 bases of the junction left unmatched. Germline CDR1 reads SGHRS; CDR2 reads YFSETQ. This chain's CDR3 is CASSQGDSSPLHF. The CDR3 region has the DNA TGCGCCAGCAGTCAGGGGGACAGTTCACCCCTCCACTTT.

The chain uses TRBV7-9 and TRBJ1-5; D may be TRBD1 (5 bases). The V gene's germline CDR1 is SEHNR and CDR2 FQNEAQ (reference sequence). The V and J ends lost 1 base and 4 bases respectively, with 11 bases between them. This CDR3 is built from 15 residues. The CDR3 sequence: CASSLGDPGNQPQHF. CDR3 DNA sequence: TGTGCCAGCAGCTTAGGGGACCCCGGGAATCAGCCCCAGCATTTT.

The chain combines TRBV7-2 with TRBJ1-1; D is unclear. The ends were cut back, 5 bases at V and 1 base at J, with 11 bases in the middle. CDR1 is SGHTA and CDR2 is FQGNSA in the germline V gene. The CDR3 totals 14 residues. CDR3: CASSLVWENTEAFF. Written as DNA, the CDR3 is TGTGCCAGCAGCCTGGTATGGGAGAACACTGAAGCTTTCTTT. The full variable domain, completed using reference TRBV7-2 and TRBJ1-1, is GAGVSQSPSNKVTEKGKDVELRCDPISGHTALYWYRQSLGQGLEFLIYFQGNSAPDKSGLPSDRFSAERTGGSVSTLTIQRTQQEDSAVYLCASSLVWENTEAFFGQGTRLTVV.

This clonotype was seen a handful of times. The V and J genes are TRBV6-1 and TRBJ1-6; D unresolved. Germline CDR1 is MNHNS and CDR2 is SASEGT. This CDR3 contains 15 residues. V lost 0 bases to trimming and J lost 7 bases, with 10 bases between them. CDR3 loop: CASSEASAGNSPLHF. CDR3 DNA sequence: TGTGCCAGCAGTGAAGCGAGCGCGGGGAATTCACCCCTCCACTTT.

At least ten counts were recorded for this clonotype. The V and J genes are TRBV6-2 or TRBV6-3 and TRBJ2-5; D call uncertain. The CDR3 loop spans 11 amino acids. Germline V lookup: CDR1 MNHEY, CDR2 SVGEGT. V was shortened by 6 bases and J by 4 bases, with 6 bases between the two germline ends. The CDR3 DNA reads as TGTGCCAGCAGCCACCGAGAGACCCAGTACTTC. Translating it yields CASSHRETQYF.

This clonotype was seen a few times. The V call is TRBV5-5, the J call TRBJ2-7; 11 nucleotides align to TRBD2. The V gene end was trimmed by 4 bases and the J gene end by 7 bases; junction bases not matched to a gene: 10. There are 15 residues in the CDR3. Per germline, CDR1 SGHKS and CDR2 YYEKEE (reference sequence). The CDR3 coding sequence is TGTGCCAGCAGCCCCCCGTTGGTAGCGGGAGGGGAGCAGTACTTC. Translated, it gives CASSPPLVAGGEQYF. The complete variable domain, with remaining parts taken from reference TRBV5-5 and TRBJ2-7, reads DAGVTQSPTHLIKTRGQQVTLRCSPISGHKSVSWYQQVLGQGPQFIFQYYEKEERGRGNFPDRFSARQFPNYSSELNVNALLLGDSALYLCASSPPLVAGGEQYFGPGTRLTVT.